Sequencing of this T cell receptor beta chain was carried out in a study of T cell repertoires in cytomegalovirus infection. Overall study context: Selected CMV epitopes included recently identified HLA-C-restricted ones as well as well-studied HLA-B-restricted ones. Both a matching HLA type and CMV infection were indicated by public TCR beta signatures. General observations from the study: CMV carriers having the relevant HLA were flagged by cumulative public TCR beta family frequency. Clonotypes of TCR beta that were HLA-C-restricted and CMV-specific dominated the ex vivo response.

This clonotype was seen repeatedly, ten times or more. Its antigen is as yet unknown. This CDR3 has 11 residues. In germline, CDR1 is SGHDT, CDR2 YYEEEE. Trimming removed 4 bases at V and 6 bases at J, with 6 bases between. One entry per CDR3 protein results from TCRdb running MiXCR on the reads. The sample holds roughly 800,000 distinct CDR3 sequences, around 29% seen once. This TCR was recovered from a human donor in good health (CMV status not recorded). Some clones in this sample may be carry-over from other donors' samples. J is TRBJ2-3 and V is TRBV5-6; the D gene could be TRBD1 or TRBD2 (5 bases each). This material consisted of cultured CD8+ T cells from PBMCs, taken from culture after CMV antigen stimulation. The chain's CDR3 is CASSGGDTQYF. Written as DNA, the CDR3 is TGTGCCAGCAGCGGGGGTGATACGCAGTATTTT.